The 8 T cell receptor beta chains below were found in one sample sequenced in a study of blood T cells in healthy people across ages. Alongside a J-beta primer mix, a sample-barcoded 5' primer served in a second PCR lasting roughly 7 to 11 cycles. MiXCR was run by TCRdb on the 5' RACE reads, yielding one entry per CDR3 protein. The table includes 850,000 to 1,000,000 distinct CDR3 sequences, about 48% detected once. Material for sequencing was blood. These receptors came from a man aged 25 to 40 in good health.

The V call is TRBV29-1, the J call TRBJ2-5, with D perhaps TRBD2 (5 bases). This CDR3 region has 12 residues. Per the germline V gene, CDR1 is SQVTM and CDR2 is ANQGSEA. V shed 4 bases and J shed 5 bases, with 11 bases lying between them. The CDR3 protein is CSVVTGEETQYF. The CDR3 region has the DNA TGCAGCGTTGTAACCGGGGAGGAGACCCAGTACTTC.

A remark on this clonotype: The junction and the germline gene differ at one end; a read error may be behind it. The chain joins TRBV18 to TRBJ2-3; weak D call: TRBD1 (5 bases). The germline gives CDR1 KGHSH, CDR2 LQKENI. This CDR3 has 15 residues. The CDR3 nucleotides are TGTGCCAGCTCTCCACAGGTGACTAGCACAGATACGCAGTATTTT. Translation: CASSPQVTSTDTQYF. The whole variable domain, remainder taken from reference TRBV18 and TRBJ2-3, is NAGVMQNPRHLVRRRGQEARLRCSPMKGHSHVYWYRQLPEEGLKFMVYLQKENIIDESGMPKERFSAEFPKEGPSILRIQQVVRGDSAAYFCASSPQVTSTDTQYFGPGTRLTVL.

CDR3 in DNA: TGTGCCAGCAGCCAACTCGGGGGGGGTACGCAGTATTTT. It encodes CASSQLGGGTQYF. This chain links TRBV27 with TRBJ2-3; 8 bases agree with TRBD2. The germline V gene has CDR1 MNHEY and CDR2 SMNVEV (reference sequence). This CDR3 comprises 13 residues. V lost 6 bases to trimming and J lost 8 bases; unmatched junction nucleotides: 7.

This chain joins TRBV7-9 and TRBJ2-3; 9 bases line up with TRBD1. The CDR3 has 16 amino acids. Trimming removed 4 bases from V and 3 bases from J; junction bases left unmatched: 8. CDR1 is SEHNR, CDR2 FQNEAQ, per germline (reference sequence). The CDR3 DNA sequence: TGTGCCAGCAGCTCCCGGACAGGGGCTACGACAGATACGCAGTATTTT. Translation gives CASSSRTGATTDTQYF.

J is TRBJ2-7 and V is TRBV6-5; D call uncertain. This CDR3 is built from 15 residues. V was pared by 1 base and J by 3 bases, with 13 bases between. Looked up from germline, CDR1 is MNHEY and CDR2 is SVGAGI. The CDR3 spells CASSYYGSAFYEQYF. In DNA form, the CDR3 reads TGTGCCAGCAGTTACTATGGGTCAGCGTTCTACGAGCAGTACTTC.

The chain uses TRBV28 and TRBJ2-7; D is perhaps TRBD2 (7 bases). V lost 6 bases and J lost 4, with 19 bases in between. Germline V lookup: CDR1 MDHEN, CDR2 SYDVKM. This CDR3 has 15 residues. CDR3 sequence (DNA): TGTGCCAGCAGCTCCTCGGGGGGCAAATCTTACGAGCAGTACTTC. This encodes CASSSSGGKSYEQYF. Filled out from reference TRBV28 and TRBJ2-7, the complete variable domain reads DVKVTQSSRYLVKRTGEKVFLECVQDMDHENMFWYRQDPGLGLRLIYFSYDVKMKEKGDIPEGYSVSREKKERFSLILESASTNQTSMYLCASSSSGGKSYEQYFGPGTRLTVT.

This clonotype was observed a few times. The chain uses TRBV28 and TRBJ2-3; D ambiguous. V gave up 5 bases and J gave up 5 bases, with 17 bases separating them. This CDR3 has 15 residues. Germline values: CDR1 MDHEN, CDR2 SYDVKM. CDR3 sequence: CASSRWRNRLDTQYF. CDR3 nucleotides: TGTGCCAGCAGTCGATGGCGAAACCGTTTAGATACGCAGTATTTT.

The V call is TRBV7-2, the J call TRBJ2-5; D uncertain. Trimming left V 1 base short and J 1 base short, with 7 bases between. The CDR3 consists of 14 residues. Germline V gives CDR1 SGHTA, CDR2 FQGNSA. The chain's CDR3 is CASSLVNSQETQYF. The CDR3 bases are TGTGCCAGCAGCTTAGTTAACAGCCAAGAGACCCAGTACTTC.